This T cell receptor (beta chain) emerged from a study of blood T cell repertoires in COVID-19 (dated by TCRdb to 2019 to 2021). At the level of the whole study: Samples covering the acute and convalescent phases of COVID-19 were provided by collaborators in the United States, Italy and Spain. The material from the prospective study consisted of cDNA or gDNA derived from T cells, B-cell-depleted T cells, or PBMCs. Subjects who had been exposed to COVID-19, were actively infected with it, or had recovered from it provided the deeply sampled blood TCRbeta repertoires that made up the dataset. A freely available public database, intended as a resource for researchers studying the immune response to SARS-CoV-2, is where the repertoires were released. Samples were obtained from the ongoing ImmuneRACE study (first 160 participants) and from roughly 1,300 subjects provided by 6 global collaborators. Sample metadata almost always included a de-identified subject ID, COVID-19 status, age in years and sex. Where available, HLA class I and class II types were taken from metadata supplied by the sample provider and were not determined by assay-based typing.

TCRbeta CDR3 regions were amplified from genomic DNA using the immunoSEQ Assay, a bias-controlled multiplex PCR. As for the authors' bioinformatics: The number of nucleated cells in each sample was estimated from the amplification of reference gene primers within the assay. To quantify the absolute abundance of each unique TCRbeta CDR3 rearrangement, sequence reads were collapsed and filtered. For each sample, productive Simpson clonality was calculated as the square root of Simpson's diversity index across productive rearrangements. What TCRdb holds here is the immuneACCESS table cut down to in-frame rearrangements. Part of the clones is not present; checked against another copy, under half of the missing clones reflect an unresolved V gene, and the others are unexplained. For V, J and clone size, that table is used; D and trimming come from the DNA. Across this sample there are over 150,000 clones, with around nine tenths seen only once. 9% to 12% of the sample rests with the top ten.

The CDR3 runs 17 residues from the cysteine to the phenylalanine. Only the CDR3 DNA stays, 51 bases, in frame from base 1. In the germline V gene, CDR1 corresponds to MDHEN and CDR2 to SYDVKM. From V the trimming removes 6 bases and from J it removes 2 bases, while the gene matches leave 8 bases of the junction unaccounted for. Here is what the overall study found, with its caveats: The amount of clinical and demographic metadata varied by source and participant and was provided uncurated.

One collaborating source in Seattle enrolled patients during active infection and followed them longitudinally through the course of disease. Each collaborating institution followed its own protocols to collect whole blood in K2EDTA tubes. For TCRbeta analysis, collaborator samples were shipped as frozen whole blood, as isolated PBMCs, or as DNA extracted from either sample type. This clone is a singleton in its sample. The clone's antigen remains unknown. Within one base of it there is no much larger clone, and no base qualities were kept. The receptor chain draws on TRBV28 and TRBJ2-6; 9 bases in between match TRBD1. This clonotype was obtained from a woman in her 70s with COVID-19, enrolled during active disease. Specimen: peripheral blood. The base sequence is TGTGCCAGCAGAGGCGGGACAGGGAAGCCTGGGGCCAACGTCCTGACTTTC. Its protein product is CASRGGTGKPGANVLTF. The entire variable domain, with the stretches around the CDR3 drawn from the reference TRBV28 and TRBJ2-6 proteins, is DVKVTQSSRYLVKRTGEKVFLECVQDMDHENMFWYRQDPGLGLRLIYFSYDVKMKEKGDIPEGYSVSREKKERFSLILESASTNQTSMYLCASRGGTGKPGANVLTFGAGSRLTVL.